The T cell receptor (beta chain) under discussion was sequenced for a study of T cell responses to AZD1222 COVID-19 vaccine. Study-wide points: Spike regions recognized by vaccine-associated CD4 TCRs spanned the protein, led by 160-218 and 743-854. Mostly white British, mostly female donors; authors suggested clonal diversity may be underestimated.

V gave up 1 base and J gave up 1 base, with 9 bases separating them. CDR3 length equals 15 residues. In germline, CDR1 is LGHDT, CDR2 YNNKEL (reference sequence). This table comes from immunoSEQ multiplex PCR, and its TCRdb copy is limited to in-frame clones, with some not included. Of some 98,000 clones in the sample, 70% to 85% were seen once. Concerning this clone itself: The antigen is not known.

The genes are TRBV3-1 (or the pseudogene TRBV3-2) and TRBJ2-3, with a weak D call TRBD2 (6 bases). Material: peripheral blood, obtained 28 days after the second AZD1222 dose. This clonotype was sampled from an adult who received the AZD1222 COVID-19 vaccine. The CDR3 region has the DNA TGTGCCAGCAGCCAAGGCCCGGGGGGCACAGATACGCAGTATTTT. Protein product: CASSQGPGGTDTQYF.